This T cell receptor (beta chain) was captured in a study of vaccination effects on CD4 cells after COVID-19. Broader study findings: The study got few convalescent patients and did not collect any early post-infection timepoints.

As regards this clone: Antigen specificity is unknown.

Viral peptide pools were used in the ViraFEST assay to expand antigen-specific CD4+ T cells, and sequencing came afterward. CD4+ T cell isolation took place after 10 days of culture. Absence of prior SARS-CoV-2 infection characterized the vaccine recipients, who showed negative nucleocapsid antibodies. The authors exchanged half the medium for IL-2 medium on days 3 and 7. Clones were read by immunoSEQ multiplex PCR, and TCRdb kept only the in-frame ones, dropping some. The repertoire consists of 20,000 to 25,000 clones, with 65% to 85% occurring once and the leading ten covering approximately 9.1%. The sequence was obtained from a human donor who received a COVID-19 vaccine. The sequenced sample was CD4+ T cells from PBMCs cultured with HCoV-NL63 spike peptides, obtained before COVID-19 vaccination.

CDR3 region: CASSLDRSRRTQYF. CDR3 coding DNA: TGTGCCAGCAGCTTAGATCGGTCTCGCCGGACGCAGTATTTT. The rearrangement links TRBV11-2 to TRBJ2-3, with unresolved D. Trimming removed 0 bases at V and 9 bases at J, with 13 bases between. Germline V gene lookup returns CDR1 SGHAT and CDR2 FQNNGV. The CDR3 consists of 14 residues. The whole variable domain, remainder taken from reference TRBV11-2 and TRBJ2-3, is EAGVAQSPRYKIIEKRQSVAFWCNPISGHATLYWYQQILGQGPKLLIQFQNNGVVDDSQLPKDRFSAERLKGVDSTLKIQPAKLEDSAVYLCASSLDRSRRTQYFGPGTRLTVL.